A selection of T cell receptor beta chains follows, all from one sample in a study of monozygotic twins with inflammatory bowel disease. TCRdb reanalyzed the 5' RACE reads, giving one entry per CDR3 protein sequence and no DNA. The table lists over 150,000 distinct CDR3 sequences. The sequenced material came from blood. These receptor sequences come from a human donor with ulcerative colitis or Crohn's disease, or a healthy co-twin of an affected twin (not recorded which). The CDR3 runs from the conserved cysteine through the conserved F or W. The order of the fields is V gene, J gene, CDR3 protein.

V gene: TRBV18
J gene: TRBJ2-1
CDR3 protein: CASSPPVRAGGNEQFF

V gene: TRBV13
J gene: TRBJ2-1
CDR3 protein: CASSLDRGRNEQFF

V gene: TRBV9
J gene: TRBJ2-1
CDR3 protein: CASSEGLADYNEQFF

V gene: TRBV11-2
J gene: TRBJ2-3
CDR3 protein: CASSFGTLDTQYF

V gene: TRBV20-1
J gene: TRBJ1-1
CDR3 protein: CSARDYRGAFF

V gene: TRBV4-1
J gene: TRBJ2-3
CDR3 protein: CASSQIENADRTDTQYF

V gene: TRBV7-3
J gene: TRBJ1-1
CDR3 protein: CASSLNGGSGTEAFF

V gene: TRBV7-9
J gene: TRBJ2-1
CDR3 protein: CASSPPDRVEQFF

V gene: TRBV20-1
J gene: TRBJ2-7
CDR3 protein: CSARSFRGRRGEQYF

V gene: TRBV5-6
J gene: TRBJ1-2
CDR3 protein: CASSPAGGPGYTF

V gene: TRBV6-2/TRBV6-3
J gene: TRBJ1-5
CDR3 protein: CASSFRKNQPQHF

V gene: TRBV20-1
J gene: TRBJ2-7
CDR3 protein: CSARDLRQGSNEQYF

V gene: TRBV7-9
J gene: TRBJ1-2
CDR3 protein: CASSLGQGASGYTF

V gene: TRBV7-2
J gene: TRBJ2-3
CDR3 protein: CASSLDSGATDTQYF

V gene: TRBV20-1
J gene: TRBJ2-3
CDR3 protein: CSASTSGRGGTQYF

V gene: TRBV6-5
J gene: TRBJ2-3
CDR3 protein: CASSYGRVGTDTQYF

V gene: TRBV20-1
J gene: TRBJ2-3
CDR3 protein: CSARDWGRGTNTDTQYF

V gene: TRBV9
J gene: TRBJ2-3
CDR3 protein: CASSTETGKGDTQYF

V gene: TRBV5-6
J gene: TRBJ1-2
CDR3 protein: CASSLDPGQVGYTF

V gene: TRBV28
J gene: TRBJ1-5
CDR3 protein: CASSPISTVTQHF

V gene: TRBV7-2
J gene: TRBJ2-7
CDR3 protein: CASSFGLESEQYF

V gene: TRBV5-1
J gene: TRBJ2-1
CDR3 protein: CASSMARLAGAPSSYNEQFF

V gene: TRBV7-8
J gene: TRBJ1-1
CDR3 protein: CASSPRRGDDEAFF

V gene: TRBV7-2
J gene: TRBJ1-3
CDR3 protein: CASSRPVDTSGNTIYF

V gene: TRBV20-1
J gene: TRBJ1-2
CDR3 protein: CSARYGFRGYTF

V gene: TRBV11-3
J gene: TRBJ1-1
CDR3 protein: CASSFFNWDRPNTEAFF

V gene: TRBV7-2
J gene: TRBJ2-2
CDR3 protein: CASSLVGSPGAGELFF

V gene: TRBV20-1
J gene: TRBJ2-7
CDR3 protein: CSARVRDRAGMGSYEQYF

V gene: TRBV5-6
J gene: TRBJ1-4
CDR3 protein: CASSLAPVGEGKLFF

V gene: TRBV7-8
J gene: TRBJ2-7
CDR3 protein: CASMFVGTDSHEQYF

V gene: TRBV5-1
J gene: TRBJ2-7
CDR3 protein: CASSFKTGVSNEQYF

V gene: TRBV4-3
J gene: TRBJ2-3
CDR3 protein: CASSQDRQGADTQYF

V gene: TRBV7-3
J gene: TRBJ2-3
CDR3 protein: CASSAATGANTQYF

V gene: TRBV30
J gene: TRBJ2-1
CDR3 protein: CAWSADSSSYNEQFF

V gene: TRBV5-1
J gene: TRBJ1-5
CDR3 protein: CASSLEGNGGQPQHF

V gene: TRBV5-1
J gene: TRBJ2-6
CDR3 protein: CASSLVTGTGANVLTF

V gene: TRBV7-8
J gene: TRBJ2-3
CDR3 protein: CASSLAPGARSTDTQYF

V gene: TRBV2
J gene: TRBJ1-5
CDR3 protein: CASSGGEEPQHF

V gene: TRBV15
J gene: TRBJ2-1
CDR3 protein: CATRDFSWGIYNEQFF

V gene: TRBV7-8
J gene: TRBJ2-1
CDR3 protein: CASSHEQGLAGGPSYNEQFF

V gene: TRBV20-1
J gene: TRBJ1-5
CDR3 protein: CSANSGTKSNQPQHF

V gene: TRBV24-1
J gene: TRBJ2-1
CDR3 protein: CATSDSPAGNNEQFF

V gene: TRBV11-2
J gene: TRBJ2-1
CDR3 protein: CASRIRGLAGDRFYNEQFF

V gene: TRBV15
J gene: TRBJ2-3
CDR3 protein: CATSRSGKGDTQYF

V gene: TRBV4-1
J gene: TRBJ2-1
CDR3 protein: CASSQQAGGPVEQFF

V gene: TRBV20-1
J gene: TRBJ2-7
CDR3 protein: CSARPGASYEQYF

V gene: TRBV6-2/TRBV6-3
J gene: TRBJ1-2
CDR3 protein: CASSSTLDYGYTF

V gene: TRBV13
J gene: TRBJ2-1
CDR3 protein: CASSLDAEERFF

V gene: TRBV4-1
J gene: TRBJ1-6
CDR3 protein: CASSQIRGLHSPLHF

V gene: TRBV6-5
J gene: TRBJ2-1
CDR3 protein: CASSYSGLPYNEQFF

V gene: TRBV12-3/TRBV12-4
J gene: TRBJ1-1
CDR3 protein: CASLKRAGEAFF

V gene: TRBV5-5
J gene: TRBJ2-7
CDR3 protein: CASSPPGTGSYEQYF

V gene: TRBV7-2
J gene: TRBJ1-1
CDR3 protein: CASSSAGWNTEAFF

V gene: TRBV19
J gene: TRBJ2-3
CDR3 protein: CASAWTSGRALADTQYF

V gene: TRBV5-1
J gene: TRBJ2-7
CDR3 protein: CASSIQTGTSGRGEQYF

V gene: TRBV19
J gene: TRBJ2-1
CDR3 protein: CASSISATNHNEQFF

V gene: TRBV5-1
J gene: TRBJ1-1
CDR3 protein: CASSSRGQDTEAFF

V gene: TRBV19
J gene: TRBJ2-2
CDR3 protein: CASSIDPGGTGELFF

V gene: TRBV7-2
J gene: TRBJ2-3
CDR3 protein: CASRLLAGGPGTDTQYF

V gene: TRBV7-9
J gene: TRBJ1-4
CDR3 protein: CASSHGYATNEKLFF